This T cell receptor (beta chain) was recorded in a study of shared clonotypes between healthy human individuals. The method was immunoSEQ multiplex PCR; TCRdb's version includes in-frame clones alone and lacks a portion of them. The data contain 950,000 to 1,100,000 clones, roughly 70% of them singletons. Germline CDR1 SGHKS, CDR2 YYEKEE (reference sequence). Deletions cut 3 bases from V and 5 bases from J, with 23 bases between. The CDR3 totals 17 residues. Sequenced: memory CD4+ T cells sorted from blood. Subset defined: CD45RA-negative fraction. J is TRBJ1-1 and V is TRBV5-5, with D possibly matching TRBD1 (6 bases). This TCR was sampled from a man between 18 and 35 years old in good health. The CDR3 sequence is CASSSLSTGYQRTEAFF. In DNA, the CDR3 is TGTGCCAGCAGCTCACTTAGTACAGGGTATCAACGGACTGAAGCTTTCTTT.